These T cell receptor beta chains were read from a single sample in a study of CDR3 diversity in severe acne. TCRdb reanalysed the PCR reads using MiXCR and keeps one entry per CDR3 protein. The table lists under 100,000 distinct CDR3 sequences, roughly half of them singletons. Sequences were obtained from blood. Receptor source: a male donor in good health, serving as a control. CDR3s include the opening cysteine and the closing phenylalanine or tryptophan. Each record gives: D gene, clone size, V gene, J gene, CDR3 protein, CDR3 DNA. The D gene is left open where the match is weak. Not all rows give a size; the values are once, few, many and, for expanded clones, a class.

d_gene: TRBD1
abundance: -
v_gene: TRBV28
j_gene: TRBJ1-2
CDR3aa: CASRPGQGYGYTF
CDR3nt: TGTGCCAGCAGGCCGGGACAGGGCTATGGCTACACCTTC

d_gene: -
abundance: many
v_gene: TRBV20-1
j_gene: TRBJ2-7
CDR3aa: CSATYPSGHSYEQYF
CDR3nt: TGCAGTGCCACCTACCCCTCAGGGCACTCCTACGAGCAGTACTTC

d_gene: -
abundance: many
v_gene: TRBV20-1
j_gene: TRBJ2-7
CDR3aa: CSATPITGGQISYEQYF
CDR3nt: TGCAGTGCTACCCCGATCACGGGCGGTCAAATATCCTACGAGCAGTACTTC

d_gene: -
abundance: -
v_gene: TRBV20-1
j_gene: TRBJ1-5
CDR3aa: CSARRFGQPQHF
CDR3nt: TGCAGTGCTAGAAGGTTCGGACAGCCCCAGCATTTT

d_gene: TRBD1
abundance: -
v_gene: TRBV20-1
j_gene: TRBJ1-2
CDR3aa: CSAPIEGTGGGIGYTF
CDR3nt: TGCAGTGCTCCGATAGAGGGGACAGGGGGCGGGATTGGCTACACCTTC

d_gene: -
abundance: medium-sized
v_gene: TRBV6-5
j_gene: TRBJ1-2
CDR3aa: CASTLHGGDYGYTF
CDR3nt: TGTGCCAGCACCTTACATGGGGGAGACTATGGCTACACCTTC

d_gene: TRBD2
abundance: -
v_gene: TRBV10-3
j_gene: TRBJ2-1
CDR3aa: CAISESPSGYNEQFF
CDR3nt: TGTGCCATCAGTGAGTCGCCTAGCGGGTACAATGAGCAGTTCTTC

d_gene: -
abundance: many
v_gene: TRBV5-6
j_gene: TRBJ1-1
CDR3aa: CASSRLREAFF
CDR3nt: TGTGCCAGCAGCCGTCTGAGAGAAGCTTTCTTT

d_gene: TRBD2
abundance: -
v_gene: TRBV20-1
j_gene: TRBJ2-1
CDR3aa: CSALKGLAGVGEQFF
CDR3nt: TGCAGTGCTCTGAAAGGGCTAGCGGGAGTGGGAGAGCAGTTCTTC

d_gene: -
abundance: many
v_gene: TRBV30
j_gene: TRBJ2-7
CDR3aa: CAWSYILGPYEQYF
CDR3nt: TGTGCCTGGAGTTACATCCTAGGTCCCTACGAGCAGTACTTC

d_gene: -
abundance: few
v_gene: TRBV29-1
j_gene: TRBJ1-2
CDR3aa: CSVVEGRGYTF
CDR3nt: TGCAGCGTTGTTGAGGGAAGGGGCTACACCTTC

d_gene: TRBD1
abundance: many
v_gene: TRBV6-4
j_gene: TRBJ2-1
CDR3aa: CASSVTGNEQFF
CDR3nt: TGTGCCAGCAGCGTGACAGGGAATGAGCAGTTCTTC

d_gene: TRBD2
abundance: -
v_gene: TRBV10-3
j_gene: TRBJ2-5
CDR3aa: CAISPTSGGVCLRSGLETQYF
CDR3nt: TGTGCCATCAGTCCGACTAGCGGGGGGGTATGTCTCCGGAGTGGACTTGAGACCCAGTACTTC

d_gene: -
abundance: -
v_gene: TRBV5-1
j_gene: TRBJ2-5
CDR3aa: CASRTGRRFAGNQETQYF
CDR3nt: TGCGCCAGCCGGACGGGGCGACGCTTTGCGGGGAACCAAGAGACCCAGTACTTC

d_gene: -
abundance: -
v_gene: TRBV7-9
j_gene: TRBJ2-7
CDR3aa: CASSDGGGTYEQYF
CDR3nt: TGTGCCAGCAGCGACGGGGGAGGAACCTACGAGCAGTACTTC

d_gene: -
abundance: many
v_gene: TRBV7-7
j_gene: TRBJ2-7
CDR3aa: CASSLRLGYYEQYF
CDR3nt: TGTGCCAGCAGCTTACGGTTGGGATACTACGAGCAGTACTTC

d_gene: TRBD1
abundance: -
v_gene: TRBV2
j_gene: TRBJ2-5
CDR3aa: CASVAGTAKGETQYF
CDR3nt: TGTGCCAGTGTAGCCGGGACAGCAAAGGGGGAGACCCAGTACTTC

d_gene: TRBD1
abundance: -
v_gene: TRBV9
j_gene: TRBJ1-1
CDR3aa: CASSAGTGGTEAFF
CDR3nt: TGTGCCAGCAGCGCTGGGACAGGTGGCACTGAAGCTTTCTTT

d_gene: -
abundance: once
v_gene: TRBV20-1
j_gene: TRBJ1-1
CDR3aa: CSARPPSGVTEAFF
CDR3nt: TGCAGTGCTAGACCTCCTTCAGGGGTCACTGAAGCTTTCTTT

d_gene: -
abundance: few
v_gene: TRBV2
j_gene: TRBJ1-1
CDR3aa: CASSQNRENTEAFF
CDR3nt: TGTGCCAGCAGTCAAAACAGGGAGAACACTGAAGCTTTCTTT

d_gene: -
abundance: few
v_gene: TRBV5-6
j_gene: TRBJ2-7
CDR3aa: CASSLGTAPSYEQYF
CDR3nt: TGTGCCAGCAGCTTGGGGACAGCTCCTTCCTACGAGCAGTACTTC

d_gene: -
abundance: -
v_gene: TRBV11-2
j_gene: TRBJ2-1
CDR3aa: CATSPGASSYNEQFF
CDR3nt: TGTGCCACCTCACCGGGGGCGAGCTCCTACAATGAGCAGTTCTTC

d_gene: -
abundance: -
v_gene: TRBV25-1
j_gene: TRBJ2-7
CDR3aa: CASPREGYEQYF
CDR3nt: TGTGCCAGCCCCCGTGAGGGCTACGAGCAGTACTTC

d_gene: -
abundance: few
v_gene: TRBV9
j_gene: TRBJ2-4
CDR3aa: CASSAHGQTVAKNIQYF
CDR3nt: TGTGCCAGCAGCGCACACGGACAGACTGTAGCCAAAAACATTCAGTACTTC

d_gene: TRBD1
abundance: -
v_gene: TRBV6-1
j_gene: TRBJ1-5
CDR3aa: CATQDRDGQPQHF
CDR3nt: TGTGCCACCCAAGACAGGGACGGTCAGCCCCAGCATTTT

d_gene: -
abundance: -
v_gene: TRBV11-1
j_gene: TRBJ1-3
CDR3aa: CASSSDFPSHYGYTIYF
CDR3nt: TGTGCCAGCAGCTCGGACTTCCCGAGTCACTATGGCTACACCATATATTTT

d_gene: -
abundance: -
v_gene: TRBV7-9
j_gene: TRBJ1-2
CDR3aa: CASSLALGSSGSNYGYTF
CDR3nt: TGTGCCAGCAGCTTAGCGCTAGGCAGCTCCGGGTCCAACTATGGCTACACCTTC

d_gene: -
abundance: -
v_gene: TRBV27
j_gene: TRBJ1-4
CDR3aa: CASTSIATNEKLFF
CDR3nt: TGTGCCAGCACCTCGATTGCAACTAATGAAAAACTGTTTTTT

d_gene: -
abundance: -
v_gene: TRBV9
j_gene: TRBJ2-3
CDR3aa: CASTYSPEGNEQYF
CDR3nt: TGTGCCAGCACCTATTCACCAGAAGGCAATGAGCAGTATTTT

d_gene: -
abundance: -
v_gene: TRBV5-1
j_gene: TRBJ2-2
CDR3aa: CASRQGDTGELLF
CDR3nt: TGCGCCAGCAGGCAGGGCGACACCGGGGAGCTGCTTTTT

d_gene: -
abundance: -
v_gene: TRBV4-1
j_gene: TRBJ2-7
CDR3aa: CASSGAHRDNSYEQYF
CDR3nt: TGCGCCAGCAGCGGGGCACACCGGGACAATTCCTACGAGCAGTACTTC